One and the same sample provided the 25 T cell receptor beta chains below, sequenced in a study of human T cells and chemical hapten exposure. Documented time point: pre-sensitization, week 0. Treatment specified: therapeutic diphenylcyclopropenone sensitization with weekly scalp DPC. Using its own MiXCR run on the RACE reads, TCRdb lists one record per CDR3 protein. This sample has some 400,000 distinct CDR3 sequences; approximately 5.1% occur once, and the top ten carry approximately 2.4%. The source was whole blood, collected in connection with sensitization to the hapten diphenylcyclopropenone (DPC). The receptors shown here come from a woman in her 50s with alopecia areata. Some clones in this sample may be carry-over from other donors' samples.

The CDR3 DNA reads TGTGCCAGCTCCTACCTCGCCCCTAACACTGAAGCTTTCTTT. It translates to CASSYLAPNTEAFF. This sequence joins TRBV7-6 and TRBJ1-1; the D is unclear. Germline CDR1 and CDR2: SGHVS and FNYEAQ. This CDR3 region has 14 residues. Trimming left V 8 bases short and J 2 bases short, with 15 bases between.

This clonotype was detected a few times. The rearrangement uses TRBV7-9 and TRBJ1-3; D is perhaps TRBD1 (5 bases). The V end was cut by 5 bases, the J end by 6 bases, with 20 bases between. Germline V lookup: CDR1 SEHNR, CDR2 FQNEAQ (reference sequence). The CDR3 is 16 residues long. The CDR3: CASSLGGAPRENTIYF. In nucleotides, the CDR3 is TGTGCCAGCAGCCTCGGCGGGGCTCCACGGGAAAACACCATATATTTT.

This clonotype has ten or more counts. The chain combines TRBV10-3 with TRBJ2-7, with 10 bases matching TRBD1. The V segment lost 8 bases and the J segment 3 bases; nucleotides outside the gene matches: 1. The CDR3 runs 12 residues. The germline V gene has CDR1 ENHRY and CDR2 SYGVKD. CDR3 DNA sequence: TGTGCCATCGGGACAGGGGACTACGAGCAGTACTTC. It yields the protein CAIGTGDYEQYF.

This clonotype was observed many times. The J gene is TRBJ1-1, the V gene TRBV4-2; TRBD1 is a possible D gene (5 bases). Germline values: CDR1 LGHNA, CDR2 YNFKEQ. The V end was cut by 0 bases, the J end by 6 bases, with 14 bases between. The CDR3 covers 15 residues. The CDR3 spells CASSQDHSWGAEAFF. The CDR3, as DNA: TGTGCCAGCAGCCAAGATCACAGCTGGGGGGCTGAAGCTTTCTTT.

This clonotype was counted at least ten times. V gene TRBV2 combines with J gene TRBJ2-7; D perhaps matches TRBD1 (5 bases). The V and J ends lost 0 bases and 0 bases respectively, with 18 bases between them. Germline V gene lookup returns CDR1 SNHLY and CDR2 FYNNEI. The CDR3 consists of 18 residues. CDR3 loop: CASSEANEAGLPSYEQYF. DNA for the CDR3: TGTGCCAGCAGTGAAGCGAACGAGGCAGGGCTGCCCTCCTACGAGCAGTACTTC.

This clonotype was detected many times. The CDR3 here is CASSQVSETQYF. The CDR3 nucleotides read TGTGCCAGCAGCCAAGTTTCTGAGACCCAGTACTTC. The chain has TRBV3-1 and TRBJ2-5; D unresolved. With 1 base removed from V and 5 bases from J, the gap between germline ends came to 5 bases. Germline CDR1 reads LGHDT; CDR2 reads YNNKEL (reference sequence). This CDR3 comprises 12 residues.

The table lists this clonotype with a few counts. The chain has TRBV10-3 and TRBJ1-6, with D unresolved. This CDR3 comprises 13 residues. The germline V and J ends were trimmed by 6 bases and 3 bases, with 6 bases remaining between them. Germline lookup yields CDR1 ENHRY and CDR2 SYGVKD. The CDR3 region has the DNA TGTGCCATCAGGCCGGGCTATAATTCACCCCTCCACTTT. Its translation is CAIRPGYNSPLHF.

This clonotype was recorded many times. The chain has TRBV7-2 and TRBJ2-3; 7 nucleotides line up with TRBD2. CDR1 and CDR2 (germline): SGHTA, FQGNSA. V trimming: 0 bases; J trimming: 1 base; junction bases outside the gene matches: 10. This CDR3 spans 18 amino acids. Here the CDR3 DNA reads TGTGCCAGCAGCTTAGCGCGGGGTAGAGGACTAGGCACAGATACGCAGTATTTT. Its protein product is CASSLARGRGLGTDTQYF.

This clonotype was detected many times. This chain's CDR3 is CASRFQGLQQPQHF. The CDR3 coding sequence is TGTGCCAGCAGATTCCAGGGCTTACAGCAGCCCCAGCATTTT. The gene calls are TRBV6-6 and TRBJ1-5; TRBD1 might be the D (5 bases). The CDR3 is 14 residues long. With 6 bases removed from V and 7 bases from J, the gap between germline ends came to 16 bases. The V gene's germline CDR1 is MNHNY and CDR2 SVGAGI (reference sequence).

This clonotype turned up a few times. The chain couples TRBV2 to TRBJ1-2; D remains unclear. The CDR3 has 15 residues. Looked up from germline, CDR1 is SNHLY and CDR2 is FYNNEI. V dropped 5 bases and J dropped 4 bases, with 17 bases sitting between them. CDR3 sequence (DNA): TGTGCCAGCAGTAACCTAAGGGCCACGACCTATGGCTACACCTTC. It yields the protein CASSNLRATTYGYTF.

The table lists this clonotype with a few counts. This chain uses TRBV18 with TRBJ1-5, with 10 bases that match TRBD1. Germline trimming cut 0 bases from V and 3 bases from J; bases unmatched to any gene: 2. The germline CDR1 and CDR2 sequences are KGHSH and LQKENI. The CDR3 totals 16 residues. CDR3 in DNA: TGTGCCAGCTCACCACCGGGACAGGGGAACAATCAGCCCCAGCATTTT. Its translation is CASSPPGQGNNQPQHF.

This clonotype has only a few counts. This chain joins TRBV5-1 and TRBJ2-1; 10 bases are a match to TRBD2. Germline V lookup: CDR1 SGHRS, CDR2 YFSETQ. CDR3 size: 17 residues. V lost 3 bases and J lost 8; bases outside the gene matches: 14. CDR3 nucleotides: TGCGCCAGCAGCTCCTTTAGAAGCGGGAGGGCCGTCGATGAGCAGTTCTTC. Its translation is CASSSFRSGRAVDEQFF.

This clonotype was found many times. V usage is TRBV7-9 and J usage is TRBJ2-4, with unresolved D. From germline, CDR1 is SEHNR and CDR2 FQNEAQ (reference sequence). The CDR3 runs 16 residues. The V end was cut by 6 bases, the J end by 3 bases, with 18 bases between. The DNA for the CDR3 is TGTGCCAGCAGTCGGGTGACATCTACCCTCAAAAACATTCAGTACTTC. Translation gives CASSRVTSTLKNIQYF.

This clonotype was detected only a few times. V usage is TRBV6-5 and J usage is TRBJ1-2; no definite D call. V shed 8 bases and J shed 2 bases, with 18 bases lying between them. Looked up from germline, CDR1 is MNHEY and CDR2 is SVGAGI. The length of the CDR3 is 15 residues. CDR3: CASGPQAGENYGYTF. In nucleotides, the CDR3 is TGTGCCAGCGGTCCCCAGGCAGGAGAAAACTATGGCTACACCTTC.

V gene TRBV29-1 combines with J gene TRBJ2-7; the match to TRBD1 covers 8 bases. In germline, CDR1 is SQVTM, CDR2 ANQGSEA. The J segment lost 4 bases and the V segment lost 1 base, leaving 6 bases of the junction unmatched. This CDR3 spans 14 amino acids. CDR3 region: CSVEGTGKLYEQYF. The DNA of the CDR3 is TGCAGCGTTGAAGGGACAGGGAAACTTTACGAGCAGTACTTC.

This clonotype was recorded many times. The chain is built from TRBV12-3 or TRBV12-4 and TRBJ1-3; unclear D gene. V was pared by 4 bases and J by 0 bases, with 10 bases between. The CDR3 totals 15 residues. The CDR3 loop is CASSYGLASGNTIYF. CDR3 in DNA: TGTGCCAGCAGTTACGGCCTCGCCTCTGGAAACACCATATATTTT.

V usage is TRBV5-4 and J usage is TRBJ2-3, with 12 nucleotides matching TRBD2. Germline V gene data show CDR1 as SGHNT and CDR2 as YYREEE (reference sequence). The CDR3 runs 15 residues. The junction had 5 bases not matched to a gene; V was cut back by 5 bases and J by 4 bases. The CDR3 protein is CASRLAGGSPDTQYF. DNA for the CDR3: TGTGCCAGCAGGCTAGCGGGAGGGTCGCCAGATACGCAGTATTTT.

The chain is built from TRBV7-2 and TRBJ1-2; the D is unclear. The V end lost 4 bases, the J end lost 4 bases, and 16 bases lay between the germline ends. Germline V lookup: CDR1 SGHTA, CDR2 FQGNSA. This CDR3 has 15 residues. In DNA, the CDR3 is TGTGCCAGCAGCTCCGGGCCGGTTCAGAGCTATGGCTACACCTTC. It yields the protein CASSSGPVQSYGYTF.

This clonotype appeared a few times. The chain couples TRBV10-3 to TRBJ1-2, with TRBD1 as a possible D gene (6 bases). CDR1 ENHRY and CDR2 SYGVKD come from the germline V gene. V dropped 7 bases and J dropped 8 bases, with 11 bases sitting between them. The length of the CDR3 is 11 residues. CDR3 nucleotide sequence: TGTGCCATCAATCCAGGGGACGGCTACACCTTC. It specifies CAINPGDGYTF.

The chain links TRBV20-1 to TRBJ1-1; D is unclear. The CDR3 extends over 13 amino acids. Germline V lookup: CDR1 DFQATT, CDR2 SNEGSKA (reference sequence). The V and J ends lost 6 bases and 1 base respectively, with 12 bases between them. The DNA of the CDR3 is TGCAGTGCCCCAAGACGGGAGAACACTGAAGCTTTCTTT. Residues: CSAPRRENTEAFF.

V and J are TRBV4-3 and TRBJ1-2; a weak D match, TRBD1 (5 bases). V was pared by 0 bases and J by 5 bases, with 16 bases between. This CDR3 is built from 16 residues. In germline, CDR1 is LGHNA, CDR2 YSLEER. CDR3 loop: CASSQDLRTNFYGYTF. CDR3 in DNA: TGCGCCAGCAGCCAAGACCTACGGACAAATTTTTATGGCTACACCTTC.

This clonotype has a handful of counts. The chain has TRBV5-4 and TRBJ2-2; 8 bases map to TRBD2. Trimming took 5 bases from V and 4 from J; bases not matched to a gene: 4. This CDR3 is built from 14 residues. Germline V gene lookup returns CDR1 SGHNT and CDR2 YYREEE (reference sequence). This CDR3 is CASRGLDSTGELFF. CDR3 DNA sequence: TGTGCCAGCAGGGGACTAGATAGCACCGGGGAGCTGTTTTTT.

V and J are TRBV12-5 and TRBJ2-6; no clear D. In germline, CDR1 is LGHNT, CDR2 FRNRAP. This CDR3 has 14 amino acids. The V end was cut by 0 bases, the J end by 2 bases, with 2 bases between. In DNA, the CDR3 is TGTGCTAGTGGTTTGGTAACTGGGGCCAACGTCCTGACTTTC. It is translated as CASGLVTGANVLTF.

The rearrangement joins TRBV7-8 to TRBJ1-2, with D possibly being TRBD1 (6 bases). Deletions cut 2 bases from V and 1 base from J, with 20 bases between. Germline lookup yields CDR1 SGHVS and CDR2 FQNEAQ. The CDR3 totals 18 residues. The CDR3 region is CASSLLSSGQQRNYGYTF. The DNA of the CDR3 is TGTGCCAGCAGCTTATTGAGCAGCGGACAGCAACGTAACTATGGCTACACCTTC.

The chain has TRBV6-5 and TRBJ2-2; TRBD2 agrees at 7 bases. The CDR3 contains 16 residues. Germline CDR1 and CDR2: MNHEY and SVGAGI. The V and J ends lost 1 base and 3 bases, in that order; junction bases with no gene match: 5. The CDR3 DNA is TGTGCCAGCAGTTACTTGCGGGAGTTAGACACCGGGGAGCTGTTTTTT. Translation: CASSYLRELDTGELFF.